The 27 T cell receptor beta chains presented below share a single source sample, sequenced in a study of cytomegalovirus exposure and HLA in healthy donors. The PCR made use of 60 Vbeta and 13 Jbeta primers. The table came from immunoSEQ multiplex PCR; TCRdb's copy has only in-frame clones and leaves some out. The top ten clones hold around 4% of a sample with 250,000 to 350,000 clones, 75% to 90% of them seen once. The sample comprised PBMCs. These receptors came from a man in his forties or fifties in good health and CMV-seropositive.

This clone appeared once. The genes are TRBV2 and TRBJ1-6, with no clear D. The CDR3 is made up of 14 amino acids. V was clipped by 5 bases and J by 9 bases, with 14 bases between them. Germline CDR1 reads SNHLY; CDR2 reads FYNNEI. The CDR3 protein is CASSTVRGTSPLHF. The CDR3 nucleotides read TGTGCCAGCAGTACCGTGCGGGGAACTTCACCCCTCCACTTT.

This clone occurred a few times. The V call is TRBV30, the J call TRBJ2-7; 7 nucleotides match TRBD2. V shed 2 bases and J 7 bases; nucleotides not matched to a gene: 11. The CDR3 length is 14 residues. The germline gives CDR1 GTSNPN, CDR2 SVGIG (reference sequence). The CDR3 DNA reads TGTGCCTGGAGTTTGACTAGCAGGACGGGTGAGCAGTACTTC. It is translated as CAWSLTSRTGEQYF.

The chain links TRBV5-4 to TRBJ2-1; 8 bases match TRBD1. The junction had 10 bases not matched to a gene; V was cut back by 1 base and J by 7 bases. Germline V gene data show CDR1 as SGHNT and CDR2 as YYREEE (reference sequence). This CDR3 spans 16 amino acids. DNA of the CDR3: TGTGCCAGCAGCTTGATGGCAGGGGGCGCGTATAATGAGCAGTTCTTC. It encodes CASSLMAGGAYNEQFF.

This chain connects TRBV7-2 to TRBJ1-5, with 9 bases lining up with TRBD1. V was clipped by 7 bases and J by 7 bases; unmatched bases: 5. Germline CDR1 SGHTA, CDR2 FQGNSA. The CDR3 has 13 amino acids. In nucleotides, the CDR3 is TGTGCCAGCACTCGGGACAGGGAACAGCCCCAGCATTTT. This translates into CASTRDREQPQHF.

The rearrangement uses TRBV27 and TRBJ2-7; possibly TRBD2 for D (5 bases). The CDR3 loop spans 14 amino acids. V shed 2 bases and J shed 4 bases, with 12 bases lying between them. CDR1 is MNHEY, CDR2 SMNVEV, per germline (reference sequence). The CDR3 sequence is CASSLRRPGYEQYF. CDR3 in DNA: TGTGCCAGCAGTTTACGCCGGCCGGGGTACGAGCAGTACTTC.

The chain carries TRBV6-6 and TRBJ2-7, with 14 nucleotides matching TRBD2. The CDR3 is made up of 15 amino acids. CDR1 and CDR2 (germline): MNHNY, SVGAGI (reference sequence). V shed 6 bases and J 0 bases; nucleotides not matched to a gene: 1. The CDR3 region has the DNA TGTGCCAGCAGAGGGACTAGCGGGAGCTCCTACGAGCAGTACTTC. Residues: CASRGTSGSSYEQYF.

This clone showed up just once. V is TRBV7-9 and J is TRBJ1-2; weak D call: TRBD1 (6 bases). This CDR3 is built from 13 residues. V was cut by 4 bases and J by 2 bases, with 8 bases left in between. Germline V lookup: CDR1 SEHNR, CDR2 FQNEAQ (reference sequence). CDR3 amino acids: CASSSGTNYGYTF. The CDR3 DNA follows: TGTGCCAGCAGCTCCGGGACAAACTATGGCTACACCTTC.

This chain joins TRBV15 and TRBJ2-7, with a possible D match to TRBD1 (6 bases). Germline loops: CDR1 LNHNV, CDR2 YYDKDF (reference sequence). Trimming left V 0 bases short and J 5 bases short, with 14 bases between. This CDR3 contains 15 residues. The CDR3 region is CATSRDLGQGNEQYF. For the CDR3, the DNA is TGTGCCACCAGCAGAGATCTTGGCCAGGGGAACGAGCAGTACTTC.

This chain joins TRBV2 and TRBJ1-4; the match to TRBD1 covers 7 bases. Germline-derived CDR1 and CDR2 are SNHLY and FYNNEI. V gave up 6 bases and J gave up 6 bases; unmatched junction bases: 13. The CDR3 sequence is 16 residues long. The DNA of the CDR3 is TGTGCCAGCAGAAAGTCGGGACAGCTCCGTGATGAAAAACTGTTTTTT. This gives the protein CASRKSGQLRDEKLFF.

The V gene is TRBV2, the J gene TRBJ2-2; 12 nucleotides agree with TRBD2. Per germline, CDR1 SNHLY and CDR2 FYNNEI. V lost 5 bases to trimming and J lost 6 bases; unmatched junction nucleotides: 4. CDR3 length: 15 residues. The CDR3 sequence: CASSRLAGDSGELFF. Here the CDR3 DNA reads TGTGCCAGCAGTCGACTAGCGGGAGATTCCGGGGAGCTGTTTTTT. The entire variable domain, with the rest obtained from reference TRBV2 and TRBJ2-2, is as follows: EPEVTQTPSHQVTQMGQEVILRCVPISNHLYFYWYRQILGQKVEFLVSFYNNEISEKSEIFDDQFSVERPDGSNFTLKIRSTKLEDSAMYFCASSRLAGDSGELFFGEGSRLTVL.

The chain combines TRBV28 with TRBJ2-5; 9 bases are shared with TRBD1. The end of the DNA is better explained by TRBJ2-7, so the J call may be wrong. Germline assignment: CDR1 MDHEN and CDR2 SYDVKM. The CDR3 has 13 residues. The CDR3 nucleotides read TGTGCCAGCAGTGAGACAGGGGGCTACGAGCAGTACTTC. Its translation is CASSETGGYEQYF.

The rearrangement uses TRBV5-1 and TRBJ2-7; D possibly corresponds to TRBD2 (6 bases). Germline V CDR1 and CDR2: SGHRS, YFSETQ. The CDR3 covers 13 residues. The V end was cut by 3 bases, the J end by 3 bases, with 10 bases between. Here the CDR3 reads CASSSPGGYEQYF. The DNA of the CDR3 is TGCGCCAGCAGCTCGCCCGGGGGCTACGAGCAGTACTTC.

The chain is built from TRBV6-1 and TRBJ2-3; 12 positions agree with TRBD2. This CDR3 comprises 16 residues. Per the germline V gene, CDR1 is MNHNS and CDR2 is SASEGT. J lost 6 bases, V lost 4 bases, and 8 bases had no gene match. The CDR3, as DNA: TGTGCCAGCAGTGGGGGGGCTAGCGGGAGGGGTGATACGCAGTATTTT. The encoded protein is CASSGGASGRGDTQYF.

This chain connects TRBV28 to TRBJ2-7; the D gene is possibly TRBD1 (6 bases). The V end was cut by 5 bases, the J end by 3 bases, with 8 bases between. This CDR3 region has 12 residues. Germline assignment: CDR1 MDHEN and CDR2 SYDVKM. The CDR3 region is CASSEGHYEQYF. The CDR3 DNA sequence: TGTGCCAGCAGTGAGGGACACTACGAGCAGTACTTC.

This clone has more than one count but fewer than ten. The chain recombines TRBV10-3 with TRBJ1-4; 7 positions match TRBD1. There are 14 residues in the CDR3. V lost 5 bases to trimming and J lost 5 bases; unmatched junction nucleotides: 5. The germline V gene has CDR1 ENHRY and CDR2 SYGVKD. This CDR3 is CAISPGQSNEKLFF. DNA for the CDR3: TGTGCCATCAGTCCGGGACAGAGCAATGAAAAACTGTTTTTT.

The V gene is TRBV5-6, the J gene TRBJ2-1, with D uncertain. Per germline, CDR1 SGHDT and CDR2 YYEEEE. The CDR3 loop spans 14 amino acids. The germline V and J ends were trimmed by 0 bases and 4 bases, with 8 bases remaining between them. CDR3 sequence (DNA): TGTGCCAGCAGCTTGGCAGGTAGATACAATGAGCAGTTCTTC. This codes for CASSLAGRYNEQFF.

The DNA of the CDR3 is TGTGCCAGCAGTTCCTGGACTAGCGGGTCCTACGAGCAGTACTTC. Its translation: CASSSWTSGSYEQYF. J is TRBJ2-7 and V is TRBV6-9, with TRBD2 matching 11 bases. The CDR3 covers 15 residues. Germline V gene sequence: CDR1 MNHGY, CDR2 SVAAGI. V shed 4 bases and J 1 base; nucleotides not matched to a gene: 3.

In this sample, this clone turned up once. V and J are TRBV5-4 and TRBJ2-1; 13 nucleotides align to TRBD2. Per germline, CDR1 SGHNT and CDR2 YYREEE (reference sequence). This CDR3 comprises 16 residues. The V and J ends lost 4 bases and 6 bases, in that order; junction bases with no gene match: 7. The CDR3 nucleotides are TGTGCCAGCAGCAGACTAGCGGGAGGACCCATCAATGAGCAGTTCTTC. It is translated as CASSRLAGGPINEQFF.

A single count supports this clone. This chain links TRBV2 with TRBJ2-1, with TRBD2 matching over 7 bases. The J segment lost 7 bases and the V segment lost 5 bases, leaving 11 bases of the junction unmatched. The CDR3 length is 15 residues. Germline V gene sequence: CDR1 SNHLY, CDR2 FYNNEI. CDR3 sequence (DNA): TGTGCCAGCAGTCACAGACTAGCCGGGGGAAATGAGCAGTTCTTC. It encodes CASSHRLAGGNEQFF.

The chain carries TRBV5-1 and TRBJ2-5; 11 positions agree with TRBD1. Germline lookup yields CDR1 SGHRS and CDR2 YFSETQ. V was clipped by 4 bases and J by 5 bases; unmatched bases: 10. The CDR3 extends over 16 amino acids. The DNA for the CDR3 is TGCGCCAGCAGCCCTGCCGGGACAGGGGGTGTGGAGACCCAGTACTTC. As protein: CASSPAGTGGVETQYF. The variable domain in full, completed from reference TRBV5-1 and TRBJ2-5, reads KAGVTQTPRYLIKTRGQQVTLSCSPISGHRSVSWYQQTPGQGLQFLFEYFSETQRNKGNFPGRFSGRQFSNSRSEMNVSTLELGDSALYLCASSPAGTGGVETQYFGPGTRLLVL.

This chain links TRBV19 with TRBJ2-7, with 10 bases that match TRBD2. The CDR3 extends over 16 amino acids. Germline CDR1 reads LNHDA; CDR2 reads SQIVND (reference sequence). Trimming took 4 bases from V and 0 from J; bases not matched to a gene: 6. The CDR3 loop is CASSTSGRAYSYEQYF. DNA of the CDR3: TGTGCCAGTAGTACCAGCGGGAGGGCCTACTCCTACGAGCAGTACTTC.

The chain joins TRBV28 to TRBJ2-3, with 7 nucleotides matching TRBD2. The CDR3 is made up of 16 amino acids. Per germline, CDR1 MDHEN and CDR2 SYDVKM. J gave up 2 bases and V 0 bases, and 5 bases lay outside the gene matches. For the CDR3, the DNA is TGTGCCAGCAGTTTATGGGCTAGCGGTTCCACAGATACGCAGTATTTT. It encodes CASSLWASGSTDTQYF.

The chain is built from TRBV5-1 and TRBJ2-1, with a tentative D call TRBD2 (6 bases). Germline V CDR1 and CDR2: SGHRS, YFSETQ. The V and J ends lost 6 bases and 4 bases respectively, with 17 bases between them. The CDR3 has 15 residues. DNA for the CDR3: TGCGCCAGCACCTACGGAGGGTGGGAATACAATGAGCAGTTCTTC. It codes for CASTYGGWEYNEQFF.

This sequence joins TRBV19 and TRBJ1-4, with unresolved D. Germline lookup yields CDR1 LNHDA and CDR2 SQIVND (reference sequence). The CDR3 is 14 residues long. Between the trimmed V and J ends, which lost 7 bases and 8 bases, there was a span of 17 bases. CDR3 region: CASMGFGRTEKLFF. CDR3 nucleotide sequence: TGTGCCAGTATGGGGTTTGGGAGGACCGAAAAACTGTTTTTT.

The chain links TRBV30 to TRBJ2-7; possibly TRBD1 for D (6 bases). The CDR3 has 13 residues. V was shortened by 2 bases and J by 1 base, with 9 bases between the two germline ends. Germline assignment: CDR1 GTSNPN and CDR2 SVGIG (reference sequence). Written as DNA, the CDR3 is TGTGCCTGGAGTACAGGACAGTCCTACGAGCAGTACTTC. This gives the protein CAWSTGQSYEQYF.

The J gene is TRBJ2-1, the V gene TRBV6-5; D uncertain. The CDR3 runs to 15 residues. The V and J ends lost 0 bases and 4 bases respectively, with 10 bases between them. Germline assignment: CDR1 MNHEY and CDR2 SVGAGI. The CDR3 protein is CASSYSTQSYNEQFF. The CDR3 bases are TGTGCCAGCAGTTACTCGACACAGTCATACAATGAGCAGTTCTTC.

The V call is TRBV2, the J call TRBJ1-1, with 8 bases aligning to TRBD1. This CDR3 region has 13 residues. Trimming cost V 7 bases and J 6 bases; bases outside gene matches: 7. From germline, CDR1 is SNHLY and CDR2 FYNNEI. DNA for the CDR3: TGTGCCAGCACCGAGGACAGGGTCGCTGAAGCTTTCTTT. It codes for CASTEDRVAEAFF.